The 15 T cell receptor beta chains below all came from one sample that was sequenced in a study of blood T cell repertoires in COVID-19. The method was immunoSEQ multiplex PCR; TCRdb's version includes in-frame clones alone and lacks a portion of them. The repertoire holds roughly 200,000 clones, with more than 60% as singletons. Input material: peripheral blood. The receptors stem from a man aged 50 to 59 who had recovered from COVID-19.

The table lists this clone with a count of one. This sequence joins TRBV20-1 and TRBJ2-3; D uncertain. CDR1 DFQATT and CDR2 SNEGSKA come from the germline V gene (reference sequence). The V end lost 3 bases, the J end lost 2 bases, and 6 bases lay between the germline ends. The CDR3 totals 12 residues. CDR3 nucleotides: TGCAGTGCTAGTCTAATCACAGATACGCAGTATTTT. Translating it yields CSASLITDTQYF.

The chain links TRBV29-1 to TRBJ1-5, with 7 nucleotides matching TRBD1. The junction had 4 bases not matched to a gene; V was cut back by 4 bases and J by 4 bases. This CDR3 region has 13 residues. Germline V gene lookup returns CDR1 SQVTM and CDR2 ANQGSEA. The CDR3 coding sequence is TGCAGCGTTGTCGACAGGGCGAATCAGCCCCAGCATTTT. Protein: CSVVDRANQPQHF.

The gene calls are TRBV2 and TRBJ1-1, with D possibly matching TRBD1 (6 bases). This CDR3 is built from 16 residues. Trimming took off 2 bases at V and 1 base at J, with 14 bases between the two ends. CDR1 and CDR2 (germline): SNHLY, FYNNEI. In DNA form, the CDR3 reads TGTGCCAGCAGTGAAATCAGGGGCAGAGGGAACACTGAAGCTTTCTTT. Amino acids: CASSEIRGRGNTEAFF.

This clone showed up just once. V gene TRBV20-1 combines with J gene TRBJ2-3, with 8 nucleotides matching TRBD2. There are 15 residues in the CDR3. The V segment lost 3 bases and the J segment 5 bases; nucleotides outside the gene matches: 10. Germline assignment: CDR1 DFQATT and CDR2 SNEGSKA (reference sequence). The CDR3 nucleotides are TGCAGTGCTAGTCGGGGAGCGGGAGCTGGAGATACGCAGTATTTT. The encoded protein is CSASRGAGAGDTQYF.

The chain links TRBV27 to TRBJ1-1; possibly TRBD1 for D (6 bases). Germline CDR1 MNHEY, CDR2 SMNVEV (reference sequence). The V and J ends lost 0 bases and 5 bases respectively, with 10 bases between them. The length of the CDR3 is 14 residues. CDR3 loop: CASSLSGGWTEAFF. In nucleotides, the CDR3 is TGTGCCAGCAGTTTATCTGGGGGCTGGACTGAAGCTTTCTTT.

As DNA, the CDR3 is TGCGCCAGCAGCCAAGAAGTTCGGGTTCCCCTTAATACGCAGTATTTT. Protein product: CASSQEVRVPLNTQYF. The chain is built from TRBV4-3 and TRBJ2-3; no reliable D call. Trimming left V 0 bases short and J 7 bases short, with 17 bases between. The CDR3 has 16 amino acids. The germline V gene has CDR1 LGHNA and CDR2 YSLEER.

The chain joins TRBV7-8 to TRBJ2-3; 7 bases fit TRBD1. J lost 8 bases, V lost 1 base, and 15 bases had no gene match. Germline V gives CDR1 SGHVS, CDR2 FQNEAQ. This CDR3 is 17 amino acids long. CDR3 protein: CASSLVGQGVAQTTQYF. The CDR3 DNA reads as TGTGCCAGCAGCTTAGTAGGTCAGGGGGTGGCACAGACTACGCAGTATTTT.

This chain connects TRBV28 to TRBJ1-2; D is undetermined. Per germline, CDR1 MDHEN and CDR2 SYDVKM. V lost 2 bases, J lost 8 bases, and 9 bases lay in between. The CDR3 is 12 amino acids. The CDR3 DNA reads as TGTGCCAGCAGTTTAAGTCAAGAGGGCTACACCTTC. It translates to CASSLSQEGYTF.

This clone turned up a few times. The chain carries TRBV27 and TRBJ2-7, with a tentative D call TRBD2 (7 bases). The V gene lost 2 bases and the J gene lost 5 bases, with 22 bases spanning the gap. The CDR3 contains 17 residues. Germline V gene sequence: CDR1 MNHEY, CDR2 SMNVEV (reference sequence). CDR3 protein: CASSLIFPRGALHEQYF. The CDR3 region has the DNA TGTGCCAGCAGTTTAATTTTTCCCCGGGGGGCTCTCCACGAGCAGTACTTC.

J is TRBJ2-5 and V is TRBV6-5, with D possibly TRBD2 on 5 matching bases. The germline V and J ends were trimmed by 6 bases and 1 base, with 12 bases remaining between them. This CDR3 region has 14 residues. The germline V gene has CDR1 MNHEY and CDR2 SVGAGI. The CDR3 spells CASRPDWVQETQYF. CDR3 nucleotide sequence: TGTGCCAGCAGACCGGACTGGGTCCAAGAGACCCAGTACTTC.

The rearrangement joins TRBV3-1 (or the pseudogene TRBV3-2) to TRBJ1-3; D is unclear. Trimming took off 4 bases at V and 8 bases at J, with 15 bases between the two ends. CDR3 length: 14 residues. Germline assignment: CDR1 LGHDT and CDR2 YNNKEL (reference sequence). This CDR3 is CASSRQGGEDTIYF. CDR3 DNA: TGTGCCAGCAGCCGACAAGGAGGTGAGGACACCATATATTTT.

In this sample, this clone turned up once. The chain combines TRBV14 with TRBJ2-7, with TRBD2 identical over 9 bases. The CDR3 loop spans 16 amino acids. Germline assignment: CDR1 SGHDN and CDR2 FVKESK. Germline trimming cut 5 bases from V and 4 bases from J; bases unmatched to any gene: 12. CDR3 coding DNA: TGTGCCAGCAGCACCACGGGGAGCGGGAGGTGGTACGAGCAGTACTTC. It yields the protein CASSTTGSGRWYEQYF.

This clone has only one observation. V gene TRBV11-2 combines with J gene TRBJ2-3, with TRBD2 matching 12 bases. This CDR3 region has 19 residues. Losses at the gene ends were 0 bases for V and 0 bases for J; bases not matched to a gene: 7. Germline lookup yields CDR1 SGHAT and CDR2 FQNNGV. CDR3 coding DNA: TGTGCCAGCAGCTTAGATAGGAGGACTAGCGGGACCAGCACAGATACGCAGTATTTT. Residues: CASSLDRRTSGTSTDTQYF.

In DNA, the CDR3 is TGTGCCAGTAAATGGGGGCTTAACAATGAGCAGTTCTTC. Translated: CASKWGLNNEQFF. This chain links TRBV19 with TRBJ2-1, with D possibly being TRBD1 (6 bases). The germline V gene has CDR1 LNHDA and CDR2 SQIVND (reference sequence). Trimming left V 7 bases short and J 5 bases short, with 12 bases between. The CDR3 has 13 residues.

This clone occurred a few times. The J gene is TRBJ1-4, the V gene TRBV27, with D unresolved. Trimming took 5 bases from V and 0 from J, leaving 7 bases between them. From germline, CDR1 is MNHEY and CDR2 SMNVEV (reference sequence). CDR3 length equals 14 residues. The CDR3 sequence: CASSGLATNEKLFF. CDR3 bases: TGTGCCAGCAGTGGACTAGCAACTAATGAAAAACTGTTTTTT.